Following are 10 T cell receptor beta chains from one sample sequenced in a study of shared clonotypes between healthy human individuals. It was CD45RO-negative cells, positively selected for CCR7, that made up naive CD8 cells, with terminally differentiated effector memory CD45RA+ cells excluded. Clones were read by immunoSEQ multiplex PCR, and TCRdb kept only the in-frame ones, dropping some. The sample contains fewer than 1 million clones, about 96% of which appear only once. Source material: naive CD8+ T cells sorted from blood. The receptors originated from a man aged 30 to 45 in good health.

J is TRBJ1-4 and V is TRBV5-6; D uncertain. CDR3 length equals 12 residues. V shed 5 bases and J shed 4 bases, with 6 bases lying between them. Germline CDR1 SGHDT, CDR2 YYEEEE. CDR3 sequence reads: CASRGINEKLFF. CDR3 sequence (DNA): TGTGCCAGCAGAGGGATTAATGAAAAACTGTTTTTT.

This chain joins TRBV4-2 and TRBJ2-1; D remains ambiguous. The CDR3 loop spans 14 amino acids. The V and J ends lost 0 bases and 6 bases respectively, with 9 bases between them. The V gene's germline CDR1 is LGHNA and CDR2 YNFKEQ. In nucleotides, the CDR3 is TGTGCCAGCAGCCAAGATCCCCGTCCCAATGAGCAGTTCTTC. Translation: CASSQDPRPNEQFF.

This chain uses TRBV27 with TRBJ2-1, with 9 positions matching TRBD2. Germline V gives CDR1 MNHEY, CDR2 SMNVEV (reference sequence). J lost 0 bases, V lost 10 bases, and 4 bases had no gene match. The CDR3 consists of 14 residues. CDR3: CAIASGVSYNEQFF. CDR3 DNA: TGTGCCATCGCTAGCGGGGTCTCCTACAATGAGCAGTTCTTC.

This chain joins TRBV7-8 and TRBJ2-7; possible D gene TRBD1, 5 bases. The CDR3 consists of 12 residues. Germline-derived CDR1 and CDR2 are SGHVS and FQNEAQ. Trimming pared 4 bases from V and 5 bases from J, leaving 9 bases between. In DNA form, the CDR3 reads TGTGCCAGCAGCTCCAGACAGCACGAGCAGTACTTC. This translates into CASSSRQHEQYF.

The J gene is TRBJ1-4, the V gene TRBV5-5; the D gene is possibly TRBD1 (5 bases). Germline CDR1 SGHKS, CDR2 YYEKEE (reference sequence). CDR3 size: 15 residues. Trimming stripped 6 bases from V and 9 bases from J, with 21 bases between. The chain's CDR3 is CASTGYSGTPQKLFF. Written as DNA, the CDR3 is TGTGCCAGCACCGGTTACTCCGGGACGCCCCAAAAACTGTTTTTT.

This chain joins TRBV15 and TRBJ1-1, with D tentatively TRBD1 (6 bases). This CDR3 spans 13 amino acids. V gave up 3 bases and J gave up 5 bases, with 10 bases separating them. Germline values: CDR1 LNHNV, CDR2 YYDKDF (reference sequence). CDR3 DNA: TGTGCCACCAGCAGGGACAGATATACTGAAGCTTTCTTT. Protein: CATSRDRYTEAFF.

V usage is TRBV6-6 and J usage is TRBJ1-1; D is perhaps TRBD1 (5 bases). Between the trimmed V and J ends, which lost 6 bases and 6 bases, there was a span of 11 bases. This CDR3 has 12 amino acids. CDR1 MNHNY and CDR2 SVGAGI come from the germline V gene (reference sequence). CDR3 bases: TGTGCCAGCAGCCTCGACAGCCCTGAAGCTTTCTTT. This encodes CASSLDSPEAFF.

This clone appeared once. The chain combines TRBV2 with TRBJ2-5, with 13 bases aligning to TRBD2. The CDR3 loop spans 15 amino acids. The junction had 5 bases not matched to a gene; V was cut back by 5 bases and J by 5 bases. CDR1 and CDR2 from the germline V gene are SNHLY and FYNNEI. As DNA, the CDR3 is TGTGCCAGCAGTCCAGGGACTAGCGGGATTGAGACCCAGTACTTC. This codes for CASSPGTSGIETQYF.

In DNA form, the CDR3 reads TGCGCCAGCAGCCAAGACAATGCTGCAGCAGCCTTATTCGCTTTCTTT. This codes for CASSQDNAAAALFAFF. The J gene is TRBJ1-1, the V gene TRBV4-1, with unresolved D. Deletions cut 0 bases from V and 11 bases from J, with 22 bases between. This CDR3 is 16 amino acids long. Germline V gives CDR1 MGHRA, CDR2 YSYEKL.

This CDR3 reads CASSARAFDAYTQYF. In DNA, the CDR3 is TGTGCCAGCAGTGCCCGGGCTTTCGATGCCTATACGCAGTATTTT. This chain links TRBV27 with TRBJ2-3; D remains ambiguous. The CDR3 has 15 amino acids. Germline V gene lookup returns CDR1 MNHEY and CDR2 SMNVEV (reference sequence). V was trimmed by 5 bases and J by 7 bases, leaving 19 bases between them.